This TCR beta chain was identified during a study of radiotherapy plus CTLA-4 blockade in lung cancer. TCRdb's copy holds only in-frame clones and misses some; the assay was immunoSEQ multiplex PCR. The sample includes 65,000 to 90,000 clones, about 88% of them seen just once. This sequence was found in a human donor with non-small cell lung cancer who had stable disease on radiotherapy plus ipilimumab. Material: peripheral blood, obtained from a patient treated with radiotherapy plus ipilimumab.

The CDR3 DNA reads as TGTGCCAGCAGCCGCGGACAGGCCAACACTGAAGCTTTCTTT. Protein: CASSRGQANTEAFF. This rearrangement joins TRBV7-2 to TRBJ1-1; 7 nucleotides line up with TRBD1. The CDR3 runs 14 residues. J gave up 2 bases and V 5 bases, and 5 bases lay outside the gene matches. Germline V gene data show CDR1 as SGHTA and CDR2 as FQGNSA. Supplemented by reference TRBV7-2 and TRBJ1-1, the full variable domain reads GAGVSQSPSNKVTEKGKDVELRCDPISGHTALYWYRQSLGQGLEFLIYFQGNSAPDKSGLPSDRFSAERTGGSVSTLTIQRTQQEDSAVYLCASSRGQANTEAFFGQGTRLTVV.